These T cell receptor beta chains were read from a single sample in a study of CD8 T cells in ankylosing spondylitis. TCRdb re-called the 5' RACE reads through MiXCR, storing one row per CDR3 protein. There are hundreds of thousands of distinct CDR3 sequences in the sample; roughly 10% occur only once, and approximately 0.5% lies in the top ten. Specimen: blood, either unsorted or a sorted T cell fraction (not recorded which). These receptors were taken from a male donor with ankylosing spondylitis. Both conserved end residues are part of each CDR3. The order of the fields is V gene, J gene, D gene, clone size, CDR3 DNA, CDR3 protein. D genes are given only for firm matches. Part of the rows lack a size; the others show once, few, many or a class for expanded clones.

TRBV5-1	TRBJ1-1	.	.	TGCGCCAGCAGCTTGGGCCTCCAGGGGAACACTGAAGCTTTCTTT	CASSLGLQGNTEAFF
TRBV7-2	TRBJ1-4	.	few	TGTGCCAGCAGCGGGGACAATGGGAAACTGTTTTTT	CASSGDNGKLFF
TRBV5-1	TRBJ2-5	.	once	TGCGCCAGCAGCCCAGGGGACGGACGAAAGGGTGCGGAGACCCAGTACTTC	CASSPGDGRKGAETQYF
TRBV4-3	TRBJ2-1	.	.	TGCGCCAGCAGCCAGGAGCCCGGCGGAGTTTACAATGAGCAGTTCTTC	CASSQEPGGVYNEQFF
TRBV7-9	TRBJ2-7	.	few	TGTGCCAGCAGCTCCACCCATCGGGCCTTCTTC	CASSSTHRAFF
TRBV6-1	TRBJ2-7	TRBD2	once	TGTGCCAGCAACGTAGCGGGAGGGCCGGGCCTCGAGCAGTACTTC	CASNVAGGPGLEQYF
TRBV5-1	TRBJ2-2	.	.	TGCGCCAGCAGCTTGGCCGTTCACACCGGGGAGCTGTTTTTT	CASSLAVHTGELFF
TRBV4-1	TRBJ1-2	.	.	TGCGCCAGCAGCCAAACCCTGTTTTGGGTGAAGAGTGGCTACACCTTC	CASSQTLFWVKSGYTF
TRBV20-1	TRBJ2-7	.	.	TGCAGTGCTAGAGATCGCAGGGACTTTAACGAGCAGTACTTC	CSARDRRDFNEQYF
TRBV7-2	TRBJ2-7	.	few	TGTGCCAGCAGTTCAGCGGACTACTCCTACGAGCAGTACTTC	CASSSADYSYEQYF
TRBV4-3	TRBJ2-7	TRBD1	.	TGCGCCAGCAGCCAAGGACAGGGATATTACGAGCAGTACTTC	CASSQGQGYYEQYF
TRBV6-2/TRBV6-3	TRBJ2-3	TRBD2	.	TGTGCCAGCGGCCCTAGCGGGGGAGAATTGGATACGCAGTATTTT	CASGPSGGELDTQYF
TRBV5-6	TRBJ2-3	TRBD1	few	TGTGCCAGCAGCTCGGTTAACAGGGGGACGGCAGATACGCAGTATTTT	CASSSVNRGTADTQYF
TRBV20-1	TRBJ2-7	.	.	TGCAGTGCTAGGCCTCCCTACCATCATGAGCAGTACTTC	CSARPPYHHEQYF
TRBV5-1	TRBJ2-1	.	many	TGCGCCAGCAGCTTGGTCCTCAATGAGCAGTTCTTC	CASSLVLNEQFF
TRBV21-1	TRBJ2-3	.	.	TGTGCCAGCAGCAAGTACTGGGGGGACCTCACAGATACGCAGTATTTT	CASSKYWGDLTDTQYF
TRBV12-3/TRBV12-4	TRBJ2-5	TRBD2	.	TGTGCCAGCAGTAAGCGGGGTTTTCGGGAGACCCAGTACTTC	CASSKRGFRETQYF
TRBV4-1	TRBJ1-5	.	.	TGCGCCAGCAGCGCGTCCCCAGGCGGCGGACAGCCCCAGCATTTT	CASSASPGGGQPQHF
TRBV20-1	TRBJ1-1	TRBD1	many	TGCAGTGCTTACAGGGGGATGAGCACTGAAGCTTTCTTT	CSAYRGMSTEAFF
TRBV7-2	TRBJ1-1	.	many	TGTGCCAGCAACCTCCAAAGGGGAAGTACTGAAGCTTTCTTT	CASNLQRGSTEAFF
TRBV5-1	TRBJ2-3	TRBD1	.	TGCGCCAGCAGCCCGGACAGGGTAAGCGTCGGGACGCAGTATTTT	CASSPDRVSVGTQYF
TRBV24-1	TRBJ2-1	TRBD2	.	TGTGCCACCAGATCGACTAGCGGGAGTAAAAATGAGCAGTTCTTC	CATRSTSGSKNEQFF
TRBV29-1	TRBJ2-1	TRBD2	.	TGCAGCGTGTCAACTAGCGGGGGGGTAGGTGAGCAGTTCTTC	CSVSTSGGVGEQFF
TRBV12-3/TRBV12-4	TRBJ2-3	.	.	TGTGCCAGCACCTCTAGAGGAGATACGCAGTATTTT	CASTSRGDTQYF
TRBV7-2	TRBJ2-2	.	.	TGTGCCAGCACCTGGGACATAAGCACCGGGGAGCTGTTTTTT	CASTWDISTGELFF
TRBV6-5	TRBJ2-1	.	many	TGTGCCAGCAGTTACGACCCCACGGAATACAATGAGCAGTTCTTC	CASSYDPTEYNEQFF
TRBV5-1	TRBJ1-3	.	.	TGCGCCAGCAGCTTGAGCGGTTACGGCAACACCATATATTTT	CASSLSGYGNTIYF
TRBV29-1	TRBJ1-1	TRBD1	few	TGCAGCGTTGAAGGACACAGGGGACAGGGGTGGGACAACACTGAAGCTTTCTTT	CSVEGHRGQGWDNTEAFF
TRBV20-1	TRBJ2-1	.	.	TGCAGTGCTAGATGGGTGGGAGTGCAGTTCTTC	CSARWVGVQFF
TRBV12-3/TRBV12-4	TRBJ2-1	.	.	TGTGCCAGCAGGAAGCTCGGCAGCTCCTACAATGAGCAGTTCTTC	CASRKLGSSYNEQFF
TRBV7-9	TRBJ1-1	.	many	TGTGCCAGCAGCTCCTCCCTCAGGAACACTGAAGCTTTCTTT	CASSSSLRNTEAFF
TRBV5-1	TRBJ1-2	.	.	TGCGCCAGCAGCGGACACTTAAACTATGGCTACACCTTC	CASSGHLNYGYTF
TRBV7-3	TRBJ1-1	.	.	TGTGCCAGCAGCTTAACCGGCAGTTTGGTCACTGAAGCTTTCTTT	CASSLTGSLVTEAFF
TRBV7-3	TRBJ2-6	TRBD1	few	TGTGCCAGCAGCACGGCCGGGACAGGCTTTTCCTCTGGGGCCAACGTCCTGACTTTC	CASSTAGTGFSSGANVLTF
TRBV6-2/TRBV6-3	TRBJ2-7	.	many	TGTGCCAGCAGTTACTTGCCGGGGACCTACGAGCAGTACTTC	CASSYLPGTYEQYF
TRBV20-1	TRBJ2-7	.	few	TGCAGTGCTAGAGAGACCCCCTTGCGACAGATCTCCTACGAGCAGTACTTC	CSARETPLRQISYEQYF
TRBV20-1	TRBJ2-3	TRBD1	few	TGCAGTGCTGACCGACAGGGAGCAGATACGCAGTATTTT	CSADRQGADTQYF
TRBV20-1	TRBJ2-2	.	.	TGCAGTACAGAGGATCCGAACACCGGGGAGCTGTTTTTT	CSTEDPNTGELFF
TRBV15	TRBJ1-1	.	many	TGTGCCACCAGCAGAGGAGGGGGCACTGAAGCTTTCTTT	CATSRGGGTEAFF
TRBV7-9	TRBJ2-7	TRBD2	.	TGTGCCAGCAGCTTAGGCCCTAGCGGGGGGACGGGTTACGAGCAGTACTTC	CASSLGPSGGTGYEQYF
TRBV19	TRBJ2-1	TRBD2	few	TGTGCCAGTAGAAAACTATCTAGCGGGGTCTCCAATGAGCAGTTCTTC	CASRKLSSGVSNEQFF
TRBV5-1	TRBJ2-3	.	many	TGCGCCAGCAGCTTGGTACAGGGAGAGGATACGCAGTATTTT	CASSLVQGEDTQYF
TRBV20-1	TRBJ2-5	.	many	TGCAGTGCTAGTCGGCTTTCCGAGACCCAGTACTTC	CSASRLSETQYF
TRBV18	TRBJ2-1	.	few	TGTGCCAGCTCACCCCCCTCGAGAGGGAATGAGCAGTTCTTC	CASSPPSRGNEQFF
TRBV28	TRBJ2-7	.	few	TGTGCCAGCAGTTCCCCCAGGGTCGGACGCTACGAGCAGTACTTC	CASSSPRVGRYEQYF
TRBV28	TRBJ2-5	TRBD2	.	TGTGCCAGCGGATTAGCGGGGCGGCAAGGCACCCAGTACTTC	CASGLAGRQGTQYF
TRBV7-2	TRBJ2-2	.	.	TGTGCCAGCAGCTTACTAAGGGGGAGGGAGAACACCGGGGAGCTGTTTTTT	CASSLLRGRENTGELFF
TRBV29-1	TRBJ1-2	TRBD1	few	TGCAGCGTTCACCCAGGCCTCGGGACAGCAAATGGCTACACCTTC	CSVHPGLGTANGYTF
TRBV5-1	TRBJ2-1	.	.	TGCGCCAGCAGCTTGGAACAGGTTACTTACAATGAGCAGTTCTTC	CASSLEQVTYNEQFF
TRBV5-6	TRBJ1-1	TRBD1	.	TGTGCCAGCAGCTTAGACAGGGGGAACGCTTTCTTT	CASSLDRGNAFF
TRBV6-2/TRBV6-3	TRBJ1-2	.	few	TGTGCCAGCAGTTACTCGAATGCAGCGTCAGGACATGGCTACACCTTC	CASSYSNAASGHGYTF
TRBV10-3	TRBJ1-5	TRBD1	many	TGTGCCATCAGTGAGCGGGGACAGGGCCTTAATCAGCCCCAGCATTTT	CAISERGQGLNQPQHF
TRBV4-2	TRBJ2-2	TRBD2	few	TGTGCCAGCAGCCAAGATAGAGCGGGAGAGACCGGGGAGCTGTTTTTT	CASSQDRAGETGELFF
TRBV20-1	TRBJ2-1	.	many	TGCAGTGCTAGGAGGACTTACAATGAGCAGTTCTTC	CSARRTYNEQFF
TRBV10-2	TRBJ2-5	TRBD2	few	TGCGCCAGCAGTTGGCTAGGAGGCGGGAGGGTACAAGAGACCCAGTACTTC	CASSWLGGGRVQETQYF